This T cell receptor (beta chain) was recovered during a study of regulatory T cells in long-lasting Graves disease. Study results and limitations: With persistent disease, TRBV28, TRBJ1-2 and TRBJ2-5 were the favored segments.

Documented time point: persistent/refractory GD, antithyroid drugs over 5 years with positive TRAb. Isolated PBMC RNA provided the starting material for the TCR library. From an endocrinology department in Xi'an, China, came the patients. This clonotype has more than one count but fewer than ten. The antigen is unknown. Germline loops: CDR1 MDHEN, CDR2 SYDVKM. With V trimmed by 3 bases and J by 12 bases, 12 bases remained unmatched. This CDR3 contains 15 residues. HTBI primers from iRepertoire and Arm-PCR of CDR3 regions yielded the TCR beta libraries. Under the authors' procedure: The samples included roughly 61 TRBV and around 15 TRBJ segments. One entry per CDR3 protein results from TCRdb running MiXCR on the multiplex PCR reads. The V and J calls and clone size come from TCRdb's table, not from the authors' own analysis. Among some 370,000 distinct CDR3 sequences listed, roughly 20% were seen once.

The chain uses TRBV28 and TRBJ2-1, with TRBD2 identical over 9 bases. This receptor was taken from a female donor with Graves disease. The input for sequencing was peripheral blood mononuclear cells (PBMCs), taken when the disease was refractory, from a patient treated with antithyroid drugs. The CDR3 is CASSFWREGSSGQFF. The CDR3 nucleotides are TGTGCCAGCAGTTTCTGGCGGGAGGGCTCTTCAGGGCAGTTCTTC. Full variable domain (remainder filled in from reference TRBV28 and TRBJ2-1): DVKVTQSSRYLVKRTGEKVFLECVQDMDHENMFWYRQDPGLGLRLIYFSYDVKMKEKGDIPEGYSVSREKKERFSLILESASTNQTSMYLCASSFWREGSSGQFFGPGTRLTVL.